A selection of T cell receptor beta chains follows, all from one sample in a study of control samples from healthy donors and cancer patients. Clones were read by immunoSEQ multiplex PCR, and TCRdb kept only the in-frame ones, dropping some. Among approximately 160,000 clones listed, roughly 95% were seen once. The sequenced sample consisted of blood. These receptor sequences come from a woman in her fifties or sixties in good health. Each CDR3 is given with its conserved first and last residue. Each record gives: clone size, V gene, D gene, J gene, CDR3 protein, CDR3 DNA. D genes are given only for firm matches. Some rows mark clone size as missing; the rest say once, few, many or name a class of expanded clone.

size: NA; V: TRBV5-5; D: NA; J: TRBJ1-3; CDR3: CASSKVGSGNTIYF; DNA: TGTGCCAGCAGCAAGGTTGGAAGTGGAAACACCATATATTTT
size: NA; V: TRBV2; D: NA; J: TRBJ1-3; CDR3: CASRLPGNTIYF; DNA: TGTGCCAGCAGGCTACCTGGAAACACCATATATTTT
size: NA; V: TRBV4-1; D: TRBD1; J: TRBJ1-2; CDR3: CASRLGQGLPYGYTF; DNA: TGCGCCAGCCGGCTGGGACAGGGGCTCCCCTATGGCTACACCTTC
size: NA; V: TRBV9; D: TRBD1; J: TRBJ1-3; CDR3: CASSVDDRGAGNTIYF; DNA: TGTGCCAGCAGCGTAGATGACAGGGGCGCTGGAAACACCATATATTTT
size: once; V: TRBV3-1/TRBV3-2; D: TRBD1; J: TRBJ1-1; CDR3: CASSQDLGTGGPPNTEAFF; DNA: TGTGCCAGCAGCCAAGATCTGGGGACAGGGGGCCCTCCGAACACTGAAGCTTTCTTT
size: NA; V: TRBV7-2; D: TRBD1; J: TRBJ2-1; CDR3: CASSVGGTYNEQFF; DNA: TGTGCCAGCAGCGTAGGGGGCACCTACAATGAGCAGTTCTTC
size: once; V: TRBV7-2; D: NA; J: TRBJ2-5; CDR3: CASSLAWGGGEETQYF; DNA: TGTGCCAGCAGCTTAGCGTGGGGAGGGGGAGAAGAGACCCAGTACTTC
size: NA; V: TRBV19; D: NA; J: TRBJ2-4; CDR3: CATSLGQGVNIQYF; DNA: TGTGCCACCTCCTTGGGGCAGGGAGTCAACATTCAGTACTTC
size: NA; V: TRBV7-2; D: TRBD1; J: TRBJ1-1; CDR3: CASRPDRGATEAFF; DNA: TGTGCCAGCAGACCGGACAGGGGTGCGACTGAAGCTTTCTTT
size: NA; V: TRBV19; D: TRBD2; J: TRBJ2-3; CDR3: CASSLFAGGADTQYF; DNA: TGTGCCAGTAGTTTATTCGCCGGGGGGGCGGATACGCAGTATTTT
size: few; V: TRBV25-1; D: NA; J: TRBJ1-1; CDR3: CASSELGVNTEAFF; DNA: TGTGCCAGCAGTGAATTAGGGGTGAACACTGAAGCTTTCTTT
size: NA; V: TRBV27; D: NA; J: TRBJ1-4; CDR3: CASSSSGIANEKLFF; DNA: TGTGCCAGCAGTTCTAGCGGTATTGCTAATGAAAAACTGTTTTTT
size: NA; V: TRBV6-6; D: TRBD1; J: TRBJ1-1; CDR3: CASSQGQGMNTEAFF; DNA: TGTGCCAGCAGCCAAGGACAGGGGATGAACACTGAAGCTTTCTTT
size: NA; V: TRBV5-4; D: NA; J: TRBJ2-7; CDR3: CASSPATGWDYEQYF; DNA: TGTGCCAGCAGCCCCGCGACAGGCTGGGACTACGAGCAGTACTTC
size: NA; V: TRBV14; D: TRBD1; J: TRBJ1-6; CDR3: CASSQKGTGNTLHF; DNA: TGTGCCAGCAGCCAAAAGGGGACAGGGAACACCCTCCACTTT
size: NA; V: TRBV10-3; D: NA; J: TRBJ1-2; CDR3: CAISEIQGIGYTF; DNA: TGTGCCATCAGTGAGATCCAGGGAATTGGCTACACCTTC
size: few; V: TRBV7-6; D: NA; J: TRBJ1-2; CDR3: CAGQTVYGYTF; DNA: TGTGCCGGCCAAACGGTCTATGGCTACACCTTC
size: once; V: TRBV7-9; D: NA; J: TRBJ1-2; CDR3: CASSLGGGGNYGYTF; DNA: TGTGCCAGCAGCTTAGGTGGGGGCGGTAACTATGGCTACACCTTC
size: NA; V: TRBV6-2/TRBV6-3; D: NA; J: TRBJ2-7; CDR3: CASSPPPVGIRSSYEQYF; DNA: TGTGCCAGCAGCCCCCCTCCAGTCGGGATTAGAAGCTCCTACGAGCAGTACTTC
size: NA; V: TRBV5-6; D: TRBD1; J: TRBJ1-6; CDR3: CASSLAPRGRRSPLHF; DNA: TGTGCCAGCAGCTTGGCCCCTAGGGGGCGCAGATCACCCCTCCACTTT
size: NA; V: TRBV10-3; D: TRBD1; J: TRBJ1-1; CDR3: CAISDHDRGSGEAFF; DNA: TGTGCCATCAGTGACCACGACAGGGGGAGTGGTGAAGCTTTCTTT
size: NA; V: TRBV18; D: TRBD2; J: TRBJ2-3; CDR3: CASSPQGLAGDNTQYF; DNA: TGTGCCAGCTCACCACAGGGACTAGCGGGGGATAATACGCAGTATTTT
size: NA; V: TRBV15; D: NA; J: TRBJ1-1; CDR3: CATSHKGRTEAFF; DNA: TGTGCCACCAGCCACAAAGGGAGGACTGAAGCTTTCTTT
size: NA; V: TRBV5-6; D: NA; J: TRBJ1-2; CDR3: CASSLVGRDDYGYTF; DNA: TGTGCCAGCAGCTTGGTAGGCAGGGATGACTATGGCTACACCTTC
size: NA; V: TRBV4-3; D: NA; J: TRBJ1-3; CDR3: CASSQGGPDSGNTIYF; DNA: TGCGCCAGCAGCCAAGGGGGACCTGACTCTGGAAACACCATATATTTT
size: NA; V: TRBV3-1/TRBV3-2; D: NA; J: TRBJ1-2; CDR3: CASSQSAIRGERYTF; DNA: TGTGCCAGCAGCCAATCCGCGATCAGAGGGGAACGCTACACCTTC
size: NA; V: TRBV3-1/TRBV3-2; D: NA; J: TRBJ2-3; CDR3: CASSQETGAGTSTDTQYF; DNA: TGTGCCAGCAGCCAGGAAACGGGTGCGGGGACTAGCACAGATACGCAGTATTTT
size: NA; V: TRBV28; D: NA; J: TRBJ1-2; CDR3: CASSLTDPRGYTF; DNA: TGTGCCAGCAGTTTAACGGATCCTCGTGGCTACACCTTC
size: NA; V: TRBV4-1; D: NA; J: TRBJ1-1; CDR3: CASSQVGGFIEAFF; DNA: TGCGCCAGCAGCCAAGTTGGGGGTTTTATTGAAGCTTTCTTT
size: NA; V: TRBV3-1/TRBV3-2; D: TRBD1; J: TRBJ1-1; CDR3: CASSQPLIQGEAFF; DNA: TGTGCCAGCAGCCAACCCCTAATACAGGGGGAAGCTTTCTTT
size: NA; V: TRBV5-6; D: TRBD1; J: TRBJ2-7; CDR3: CASSLYRGPYEQYF; DNA: TGTGCCAGCAGCTTGTACAGGGGGCCTTACGAGCAGTACTTC
size: NA; V: TRBV6-2/TRBV6-3; D: NA; J: TRBJ2-6; CDR3: CASSPYMGNSGANVLTF; DNA: TGTGCCAGCAGCCCTTACATGGGCAACTCTGGGGCCAACGTCCTGACTTTC
size: NA; V: TRBV7-6; D: TRBD1; J: TRBJ1-4; CDR3: CASSDSQGSEKLFF; DNA: TGTGCCAGCAGCGACTCACAGGGGAGTGAAAAACTGTTTTTT
size: NA; V: TRBV3-1/TRBV3-2; D: NA; J: TRBJ2-7; CDR3: CASSQDRSYEQYF; DNA: TGTGCCAGCAGCCAAGATCGCAGCTACGAGCAGTACTTC
size: NA; V: TRBV5-1; D: NA; J: TRBJ2-7; CDR3: CASSLVGSQGEQYF; DNA: TGCGCCAGCAGCTTGGTCGGCAGCCAGGGCGAGCAGTACTTC
size: NA; V: TRBV4-2; D: TRBD1; J: TRBJ1-3; CDR3: CASSREGAGGNTIYF; DNA: TGTGCCAGCAGCCGGGAGGGGGCAGGAGGAAACACCATATATTTT
size: NA; V: TRBV6-2/TRBV6-3; D: TRBD2; J: TRBJ2-3; CDR3: CASSLAGSRTDTQYF; DNA: TGTGCCAGCAGTCTAGCGGGGAGCCGCACAGATACGCAGTATTTT
size: NA; V: TRBV5-1; D: NA; J: TRBJ1-3; CDR3: CASSLPEAAAGNTIYF; DNA: TGCGCCAGCAGCTTACCAGAGGCCGCGGCTGGAAACACCATATATTTT
size: NA; V: TRBV24-1; D: NA; J: TRBJ2-2; CDR3: CATSDPGVGVPGELFF; DNA: TGTGCCACCAGTGACCCAGGGGTTGGTGTGCCCGGGGAGCTGTTTTTT
size: NA; V: TRBV20-1; D: NA; J: TRBJ1-1; CDR3: CSASTTMGTTEAFF; DNA: TGCAGTGCTAGTACAACAATGGGGACCACTGAAGCTTTCTTT
size: NA; V: TRBV19; D: TRBD1; J: TRBJ1-5; CDR3: CASSTLGQGDQPQHF; DNA: TGTGCCAGTAGTACCCTGGGACAGGGCGATCAGCCCCAGCATTTT
size: NA; V: TRBV6-5; D: NA; J: TRBJ2-5; CDR3: CASSYSSLDGETQYF; DNA: TGTGCCAGCAGTTACTCATCCCTTGACGGAGAGACCCAGTACTTC
size: NA; V: TRBV6-2/TRBV6-3; D: NA; J: TRBJ1-5; CDR3: CASSPLSSNQPQHF; DNA: TGTGCCAGCAGCCCCCTCTCCAGCAATCAGCCCCAGCATTTT
size: once; V: TRBV5-4; D: TRBD2; J: TRBJ2-7; CDR3: CASSGGVHRPYEQYF; DNA: TGTGCCAGCAGCGGGGGGGTGCACCGGCCCTACGAGCAGTACTTC
size: NA; V: TRBV20-1; D: NA; J: TRBJ1-2; CDR3: CSAGNYGYTF; DNA: TGCAGTGCCGGGAACTATGGCTACACCTTC
size: NA; V: TRBV10-2; D: NA; J: TRBJ1-5; CDR3: CASGQGNQPQHF; DNA: TGCGCCAGCGGCCAGGGGAATCAGCCCCAGCATTTT
size: NA; V: TRBV5-1; D: TRBD1; J: TRBJ1-1; CDR3: CASSIGTGSPKSTEAFF; DNA: TGCGCCAGCAGCATTGGGACAGGGAGCCCCAAGAGCACTGAAGCTTTCTTT
size: NA; V: TRBV5-1; D: NA; J: TRBJ1-6; CDR3: CASSVRTAYNSPLHF; DNA: TGCGCCAGCAGCGTTCGGACAGCTTATAATTCACCCCTCCACTTT
size: NA; V: TRBV30; D: NA; J: TRBJ1-5; CDR3: CAWSPRDQEPQHF; DNA: TGTGCCTGGAGTCCAAGGGATCAGGAGCCCCAGCATTTT
size: NA; V: TRBV2; D: NA; J: TRBJ1-1; CDR3: CASSTDSPNTEAFF; DNA: TGTGCCAGCAGTACTGACAGCCCGAACACTGAAGCTTTCTTT
size: NA; V: TRBV15; D: NA; J: TRBJ1-2; CDR3: CATSRDRDYGYTF; DNA: TGTGCCACCAGCAGAGATAGGGACTATGGCTACACCTTC
size: NA; V: TRBV11-3; D: NA; J: TRBJ2-3; CDR3: CASSLSGSTDTQYF; DNA: TGTGCCAGCAGCCTTAGCGGAAGCACAGATACGCAGTATTTT